The 10 T cell receptor beta chains below were found in one sample sequenced in a study of immune heterogeneity within non-small cell lung tumors. Multiplex PCR with 32 V and 13 J primers amplified TCR beta CDR3. Using its own MiXCR run on the multiplex PCR reads, TCRdb lists one record per CDR3 protein. The table shows about 2,000 distinct CDR3 sequences, with roughly 27% occurring only once. Bulk tumor genomic DNA, 450 to 750 ng per sample, was the template. Surgeons took several biopsies per primary tumor, spaced far apart, during surgery. Newly diagnosed with untreated non-small cell lung cancer, the patients underwent curative surgery. The sequencing input was lung tumor tissue. The receptors come from a woman in her 50s with non-small cell lung cancer.

In this sample, this clonotype is large. The chain recombines TRBV27 with TRBJ1-1; TRBD1 agrees at 9 bases. Losses at the gene ends were 6 bases for V and 8 bases for J; bases not matched to a gene: 19. Germline lookup yields CDR1 MNHEY and CDR2 SMNVEV (reference sequence). This CDR3 has 17 amino acids. The CDR3 loop reads CASRKFPGQGRSGEAFF. Here the CDR3 DNA reads TGTGCCAGCAGAAAGTTCCCGGGACAGGGAAGAAGTGGGGAAGCTTTCTTT.

This chain's CDR3 is CSSGDSFNSPLHF. The CDR3 DNA is TGCAGTTCTGGGGACAGCTTTAATTCACCCCTCCACTTT. The genes are TRBV20-1 and TRBJ1-6; 7 bases align to TRBD1. The germline CDR1 and CDR2 sequences are DFQATT and SNEGSKA (reference sequence). J lost 6 bases, V lost 8 bases, and 7 bases had no gene match. This CDR3 comprises 13 residues.

By frequency in the sample, this clonotype is large. This sequence joins TRBV27 and TRBJ2-7; 7 nucleotides match TRBD1. V trimming: 0 bases; J trimming: 8 bases; junction bases outside the gene matches: 10. This CDR3 contains 15 residues. Germline CDR1 reads MNHEY; CDR2 reads SMNVEV (reference sequence). CDR3 amino acids: CASSLSGYRGSQQYF. The CDR3 bases are TGTGCCAGCAGTTTATCCGGGTACAGGGGATCGCAGCAGTACTTC.

This chain joins TRBV10-2 and TRBJ1-2; 11 nucleotides line up with TRBD1. This CDR3 region has 15 residues. J gave up 3 bases and V 6 bases, and 6 bases lay outside the gene matches. In germline, CDR1 is WSHSY, CDR2 SAAADI. The CDR3 nucleotides are TGCGCCAGCAGATCCGGGACAGGGGGAGACTATGGCTACACCTTC. Its protein product is CASRSGTGGDYGYTF.

This clonotype was detected only a few times. The V and J genes are TRBV10-3 and TRBJ2-7; TRBD2 matches at 15 bases. Germline values: CDR1 ENHRY, CDR2 SYGVKD. Losses at the gene ends were 4 bases for V and 4 bases for J; bases not matched to a gene: 8. The CDR3 has 17 residues. Here the CDR3 reads CAISGPGLAGGYYEQYF. CDR3 DNA: TGTGCCATCAGTGGGCCGGGACTAGCGGGAGGTTATTACGAGCAGTACTTC.

This clonotype occurred a few times. This chain joins TRBV19 and TRBJ1-5; the D is unclear. The CDR3 loop spans 16 amino acids. Germline V lookup: CDR1 LNHDA, CDR2 SQIVND (reference sequence). V gave up 2 bases and J gave up 0 bases, with 11 bases separating them. This CDR3 is CASSITGYRSNQPQHF. Written as DNA, the CDR3 is TGTGCCAGTAGTATAACGGGGTACCGTAGCAATCAGCCCCAGCATTTT.

This clonotype is medium-sized by share. J is TRBJ1-6 and V is TRBV7-2; D call uncertain. Between the trimmed V and J ends, which lost 1 base and 0 bases, there was a span of 7 bases. This CDR3 comprises 16 residues. CDR1 and CDR2 (germline): SGHTA, FQGNSA. The CDR3 DNA reads TGTGCCAGCAGCTTAGTAGGGAGCTCCTATAATTCACCCCTCCACTTT. Its protein product is CASSLVGSSYNSPLHF.

This clonotype qualifies as large. CDR3 loop: CASSLGYSNQPQHF. In nucleotides, the CDR3 is TGTGCCAGCAGTTTGGGATATAGCAATCAGCCCCAGCATTTT. V and J are TRBV27 and TRBJ1-5; D unresolved. Trimming removed 3 bases at V and 0 bases at J, with 6 bases between. The CDR3 runs to 14 residues. CDR1 MNHEY and CDR2 SMNVEV come from the germline V gene (reference sequence).

CDR3: CSAGRGGAGVRTDTQYF. CDR3 nucleotides: TGCAGTGCTGGGAGAGGTGGGGCGGGAGTGCGAACAGATACGCAGTATTTT. V is TRBV20-1 and J is TRBJ2-3; TRBD2 agrees at 7 bases. V dropped 5 bases and J dropped 3; count of bases not matched to a gene: 17. Germline-derived CDR1 and CDR2 are DFQATT and SNEGSKA (reference sequence). The CDR3 contains 17 residues.

Regarding this clonotype: This may be a read error, as it is one base from a much larger clone. The gene calls are TRBV28 and TRBJ1-2; tentatively, D is TRBD1 (6 bases). The CDR3 is made up of 15 amino acids. Trimming removed 3 bases at V and 0 bases at J, with 11 bases between. Germline assignment: CDR1 MDHEN and CDR2 SYDVKM. In DNA, the CDR3 is TGTGCCAGCAGTTTTCCGGACAGTCCTAACTATGGCTACACCTTC. This translates into CASSFPDSPNYGYTF.